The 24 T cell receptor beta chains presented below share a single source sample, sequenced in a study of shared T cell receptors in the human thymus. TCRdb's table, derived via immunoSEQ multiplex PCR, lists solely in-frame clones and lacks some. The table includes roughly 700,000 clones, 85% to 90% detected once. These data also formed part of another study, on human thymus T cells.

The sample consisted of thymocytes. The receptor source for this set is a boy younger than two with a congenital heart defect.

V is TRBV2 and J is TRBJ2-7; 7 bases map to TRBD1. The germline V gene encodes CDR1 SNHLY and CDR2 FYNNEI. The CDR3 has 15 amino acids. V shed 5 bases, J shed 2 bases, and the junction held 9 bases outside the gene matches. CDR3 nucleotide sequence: TGTGCCAGCAGTCACTCCGGGACAGACGCCTACGAGCAGTACTTC. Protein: CASSHSGTDAYEQYF.

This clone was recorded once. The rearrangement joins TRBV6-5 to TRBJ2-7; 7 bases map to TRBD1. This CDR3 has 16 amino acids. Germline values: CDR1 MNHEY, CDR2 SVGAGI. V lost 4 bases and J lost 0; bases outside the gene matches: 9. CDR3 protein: CASSSTQGDSSYEQYF. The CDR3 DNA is TGTGCCAGCAGTTCGACCCAGGGGGACAGCTCCTACGAGCAGTACTTC.

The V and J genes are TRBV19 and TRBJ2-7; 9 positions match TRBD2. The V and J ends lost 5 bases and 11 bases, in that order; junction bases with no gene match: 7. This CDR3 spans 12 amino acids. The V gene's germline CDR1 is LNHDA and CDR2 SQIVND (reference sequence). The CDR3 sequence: CASSSASGEEYF. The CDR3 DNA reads TGTGCCAGTAGTTCGGCTAGCGGGGAAGAGTACTTC.

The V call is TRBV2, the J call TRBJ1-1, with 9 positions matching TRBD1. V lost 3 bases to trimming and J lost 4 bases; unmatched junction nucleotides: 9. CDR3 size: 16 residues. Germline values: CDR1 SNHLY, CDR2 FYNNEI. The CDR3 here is CASSDQGQGKSTEAFF. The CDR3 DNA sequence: TGTGCCAGCAGTGACCAGGGACAGGGTAAGAGCACTGAAGCTTTCTTT.

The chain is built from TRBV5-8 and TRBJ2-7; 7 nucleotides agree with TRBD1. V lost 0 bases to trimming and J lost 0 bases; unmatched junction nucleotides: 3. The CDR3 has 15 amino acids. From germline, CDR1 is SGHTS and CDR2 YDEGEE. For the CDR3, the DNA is TGTGCCAGCAGCTTGGAGGGGGCCCCCTCCTACGAGCAGTACTTC. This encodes CASSLEGAPSYEQYF.

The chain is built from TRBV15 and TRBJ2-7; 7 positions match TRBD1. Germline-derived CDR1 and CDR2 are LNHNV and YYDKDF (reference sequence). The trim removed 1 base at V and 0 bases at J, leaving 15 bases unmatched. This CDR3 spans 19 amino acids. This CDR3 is CATSRAPVRGTASSYEQYF. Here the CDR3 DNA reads TGTGCCACCAGCAGAGCCCCCGTTAGGGGGACAGCCTCCTCCTACGAGCAGTACTTC.

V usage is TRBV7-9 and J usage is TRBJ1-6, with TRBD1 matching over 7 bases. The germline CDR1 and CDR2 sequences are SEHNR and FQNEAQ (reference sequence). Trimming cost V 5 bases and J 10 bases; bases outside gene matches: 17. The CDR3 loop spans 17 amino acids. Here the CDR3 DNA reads TGTGCCAGCAGCCCCAACCCGAGGGAGACAGGGCGGTCACCCCTCCACTTT. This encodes CASSPNPRETGRSPLHF.

CDR3 in DNA: TGTGCCAGCAGTTTTCCCCGGGGGACTAGCGGGAGCACAGATACGCAGTATTTT. Its translation: CASSFPRGTSGSTDTQYF. V and J are TRBV28 and TRBJ2-3, with 12 positions matching TRBD2. After removal of 3 bases from V and 0 bases from J, the junction contained 7 bases not matched to a gene. The V gene's germline CDR1 is MDHEN and CDR2 SYDVKM. This CDR3 has 18 residues.

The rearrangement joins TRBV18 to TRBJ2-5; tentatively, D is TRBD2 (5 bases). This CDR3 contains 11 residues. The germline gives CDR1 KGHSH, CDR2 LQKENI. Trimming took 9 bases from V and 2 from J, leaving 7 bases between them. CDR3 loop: CASSGQETQYF. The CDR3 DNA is TGTGCCAGTTCGGGGCAAGAGACCCAGTACTTC.

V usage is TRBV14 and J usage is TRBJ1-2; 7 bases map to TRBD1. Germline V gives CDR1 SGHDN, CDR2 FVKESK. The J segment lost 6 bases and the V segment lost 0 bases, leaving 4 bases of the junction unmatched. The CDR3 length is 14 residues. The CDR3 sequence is CASSQDSQGDGYTF. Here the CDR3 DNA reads TGTGCCAGCAGCCAAGATTCGCAGGGGGATGGCTACACCTTC.

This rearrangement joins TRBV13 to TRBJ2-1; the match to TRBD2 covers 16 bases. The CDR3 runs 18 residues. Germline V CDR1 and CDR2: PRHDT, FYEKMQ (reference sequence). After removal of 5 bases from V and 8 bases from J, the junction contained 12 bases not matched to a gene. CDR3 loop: CASSQGTSGRASSDEQFF. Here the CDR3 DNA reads TGTGCCAGCAGCCAAGGGACTAGCGGGAGGGCATCATCAGATGAGCAGTTCTTC. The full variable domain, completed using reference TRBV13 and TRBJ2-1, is AAGVIQSPRHLIKEKRETATLKCYPIPRHDTVYWYQQGPGQDPQFLISFYEKMQSDKGSIPDRFSAQQFSDYHSELNMSSLELGDSALYFCASSQGTSGRASSDEQFFGPGTRLTVL.

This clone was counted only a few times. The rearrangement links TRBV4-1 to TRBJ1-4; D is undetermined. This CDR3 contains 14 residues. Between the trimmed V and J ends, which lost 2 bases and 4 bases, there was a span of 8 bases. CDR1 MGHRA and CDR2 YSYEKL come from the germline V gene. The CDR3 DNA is TGCGCCAGCAGCCAATTACAGTATAATGAAAAACTGTTTTTT. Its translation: CASSQLQYNEKLFF.

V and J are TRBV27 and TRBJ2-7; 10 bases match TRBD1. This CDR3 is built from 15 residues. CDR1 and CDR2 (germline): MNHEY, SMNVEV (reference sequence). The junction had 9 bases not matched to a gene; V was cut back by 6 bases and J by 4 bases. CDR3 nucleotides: TGTGCCAGCAGGCCCCGGGACAGGGGAACGTACGAGCAGTACTTC. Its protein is CASRPRDRGTYEQYF.

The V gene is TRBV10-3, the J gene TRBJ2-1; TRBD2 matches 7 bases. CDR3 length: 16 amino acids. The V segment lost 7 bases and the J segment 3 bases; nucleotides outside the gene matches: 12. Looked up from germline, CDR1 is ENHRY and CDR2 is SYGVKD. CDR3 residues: CAITAGLVLDYNEQFF. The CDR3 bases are TGTGCCATCACCGCCGGACTAGTCTTGGACTACAATGAGCAGTTCTTC.

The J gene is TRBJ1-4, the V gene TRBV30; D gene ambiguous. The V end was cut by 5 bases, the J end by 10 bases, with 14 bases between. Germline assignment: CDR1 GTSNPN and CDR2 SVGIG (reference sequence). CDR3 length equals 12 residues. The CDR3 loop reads CAWAEGVGKLFF. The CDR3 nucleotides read TGTGCCTGGGCCGAGGGAGTGGGAAAACTGTTTTTT.

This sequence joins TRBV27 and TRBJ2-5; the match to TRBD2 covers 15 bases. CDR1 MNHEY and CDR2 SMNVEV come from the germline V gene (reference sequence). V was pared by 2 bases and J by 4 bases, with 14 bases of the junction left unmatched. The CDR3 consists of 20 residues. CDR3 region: CASSLRFPPGLAGGLETQYF. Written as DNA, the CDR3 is TGTGCCAGCAGTTTAAGGTTCCCGCCGGGACTAGCGGGAGGATTAGAGACCCAGTACTTC.

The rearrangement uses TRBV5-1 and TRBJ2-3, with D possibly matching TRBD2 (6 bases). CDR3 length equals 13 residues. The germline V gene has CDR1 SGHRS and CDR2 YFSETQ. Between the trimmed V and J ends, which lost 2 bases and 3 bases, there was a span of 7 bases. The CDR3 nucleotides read TGCGCCAGCAGCTTTGGGACTACAGATACGCAGTATTTT. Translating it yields CASSFGTTDTQYF. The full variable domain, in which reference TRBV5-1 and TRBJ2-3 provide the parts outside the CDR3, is KAGVTQTPRYLIKTRGQQVTLSCSPISGHRSVSWYQQTPGQGLQFLFEYFSETQRNKGNFPGRFSGRQFSNSRSEMNVSTLELGDSALYLCASSFGTTDTQYFGPGTRLTVL.

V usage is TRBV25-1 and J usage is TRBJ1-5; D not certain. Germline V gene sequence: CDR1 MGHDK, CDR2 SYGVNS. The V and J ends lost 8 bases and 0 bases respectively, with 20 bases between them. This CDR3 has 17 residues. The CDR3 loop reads CASGIRPGYDSNQPQHF. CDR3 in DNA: TGTGCCAGCGGGATAAGACCGGGATACGATAGCAATCAGCCCCAGCATTTT.

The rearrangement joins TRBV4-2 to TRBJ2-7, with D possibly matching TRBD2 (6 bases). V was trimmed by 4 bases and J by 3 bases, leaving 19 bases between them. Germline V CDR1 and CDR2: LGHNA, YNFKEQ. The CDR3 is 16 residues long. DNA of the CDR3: TGTGCCAGCAGCCCCAAAGGGAGCGGGTTTATCTACGAGCAGTACTTC. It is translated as CASSPKGSGFIYEQYF.

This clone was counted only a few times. The chain's CDR3 is CASGLGENTEAFF. CDR3 DNA sequence: TGTGCCAGCGGACTAGGGGAGAACACTGAAGCTTTCTTT. The chain joins TRBV7-3 to TRBJ1-1; D possibly corresponds to TRBD1 (5 bases). Germline V CDR1 and CDR2: SGHTA, FQGTGA. The length of the CDR3 is 13 residues. Trimming cost V 8 bases and J 1 base, with 11 bases left between them.

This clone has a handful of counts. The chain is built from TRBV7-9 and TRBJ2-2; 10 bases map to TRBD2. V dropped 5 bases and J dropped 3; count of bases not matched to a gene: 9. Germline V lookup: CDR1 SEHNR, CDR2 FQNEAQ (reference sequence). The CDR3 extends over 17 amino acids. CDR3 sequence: CASSPVRAGGDTGELFF. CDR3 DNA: TGTGCCAGCAGCCCAGTGCGAGCGGGAGGGGACACCGGGGAGCTGTTTTTT.

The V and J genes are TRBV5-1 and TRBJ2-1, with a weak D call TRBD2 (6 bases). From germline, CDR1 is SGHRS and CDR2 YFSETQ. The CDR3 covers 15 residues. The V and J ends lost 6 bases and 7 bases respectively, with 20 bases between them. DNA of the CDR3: TGCGCCAGCACCCAGTCTGTGGGAGGTGCAAATGAGCAGTTCTTC. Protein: CASTQSVGGANEQFF.

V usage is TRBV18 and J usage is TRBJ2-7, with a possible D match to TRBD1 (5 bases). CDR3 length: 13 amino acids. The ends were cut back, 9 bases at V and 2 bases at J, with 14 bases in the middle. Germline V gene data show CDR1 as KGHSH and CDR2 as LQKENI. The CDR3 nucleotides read TGTGCCAGTTCTGTGGGGCCAGCCTACGAGCAGTACTTC. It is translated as CASSVGPAYEQYF. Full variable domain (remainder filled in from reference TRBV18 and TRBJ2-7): NAGVMQNPRHLVRRRGQEARLRCSPMKGHSHVYWYRQLPEEGLKFMVYLQKENIIDESGMPKERFSAEFPKEGPSILRIQQVVRGDSAAYFCASSVGPAYEQYFGPGTRLTVT.

In DNA, the CDR3 is TGTGCCAGCAGTTACGGGGGGATTAATGAAAAACTGTTTTTT. Its protein is CASSYGGINEKLFF. The chain combines TRBV6-5 with TRBJ1-4, with D perhaps matching TRBD1 (5 bases). Germline CDR1 is MNHEY and CDR2 is SVGAGI. The CDR3 has 14 residues. V shed 2 bases and J shed 4 bases, with 8 bases lying between them.